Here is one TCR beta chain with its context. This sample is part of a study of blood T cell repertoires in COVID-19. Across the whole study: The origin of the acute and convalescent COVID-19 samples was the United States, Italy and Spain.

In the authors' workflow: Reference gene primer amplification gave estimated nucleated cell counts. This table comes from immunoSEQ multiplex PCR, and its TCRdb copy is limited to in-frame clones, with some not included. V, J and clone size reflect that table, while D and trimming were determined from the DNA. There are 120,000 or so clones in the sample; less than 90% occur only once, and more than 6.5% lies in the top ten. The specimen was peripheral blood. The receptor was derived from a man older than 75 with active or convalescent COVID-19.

CDR3: CASSVIDSADTEAFF. Written as DNA, the CDR3 is TGTGCCAGCAGTGTTATCGACAGTGCGGACACTGAAGCTTTCTTT. V usage is TRBV2 and J usage is TRBJ1-1, with D perhaps matching TRBD1 (5 bases). Germline V gene sequence: CDR1 SNHLY, CDR2 FYNNEI. Deletions cut 4 bases from V and 3 bases from J, with 15 bases between. The CDR3 length is 15 residues.